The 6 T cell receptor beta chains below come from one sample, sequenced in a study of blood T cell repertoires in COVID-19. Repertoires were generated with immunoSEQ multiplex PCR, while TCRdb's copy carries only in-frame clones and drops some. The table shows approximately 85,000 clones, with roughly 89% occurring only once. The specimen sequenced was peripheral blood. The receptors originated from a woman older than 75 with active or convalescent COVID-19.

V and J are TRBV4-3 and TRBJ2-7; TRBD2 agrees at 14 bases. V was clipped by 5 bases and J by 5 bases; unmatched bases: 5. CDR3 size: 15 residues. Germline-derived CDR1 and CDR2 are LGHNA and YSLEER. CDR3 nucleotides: TGCGCCAGCAGCTCCGGACTAGCGGGAGGAGACGAGCAGTACTTC. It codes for CASSSGLAGGDEQYF.

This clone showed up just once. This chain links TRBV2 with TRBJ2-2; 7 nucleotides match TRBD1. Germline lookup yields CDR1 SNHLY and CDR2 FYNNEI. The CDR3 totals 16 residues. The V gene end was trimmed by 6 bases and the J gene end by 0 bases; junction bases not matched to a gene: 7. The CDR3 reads CASRPGQEANTGELFF. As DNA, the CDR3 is TGTGCCAGCAGACCCGGACAGGAGGCGAACACCGGGGAGCTGTTTTTT. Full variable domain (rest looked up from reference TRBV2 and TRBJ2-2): EPEVTQTPSHQVTQMGQEVILRCVPISNHLYFYWYRQILGQKVEFLVSFYNNEISEKSEIFDDQFSVERPDGSNFTLKIRSTKLEDSAMYFCASRPGQEANTGELFFGEGSRLTVL.

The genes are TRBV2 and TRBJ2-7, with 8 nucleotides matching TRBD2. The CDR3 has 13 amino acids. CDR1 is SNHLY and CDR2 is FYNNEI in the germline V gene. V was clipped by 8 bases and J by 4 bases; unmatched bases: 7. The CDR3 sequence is CASLRREEYEQYF. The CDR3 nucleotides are TGTGCCAGCCTTAGGCGGGAGGAATACGAGCAGTACTTC.

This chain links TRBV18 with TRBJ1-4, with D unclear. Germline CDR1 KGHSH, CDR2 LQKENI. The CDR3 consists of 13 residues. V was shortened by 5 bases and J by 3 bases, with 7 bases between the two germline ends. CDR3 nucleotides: TGTGCCAGCTCATTCCAGGCTAATGAAAAACTGTTTTTT. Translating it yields CASSFQANEKLFF.

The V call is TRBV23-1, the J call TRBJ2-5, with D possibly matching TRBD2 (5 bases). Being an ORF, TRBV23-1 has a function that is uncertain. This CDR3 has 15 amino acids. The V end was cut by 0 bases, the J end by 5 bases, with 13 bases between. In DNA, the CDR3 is TGCGCCAGCAGTCAATCTCGGGGTGTCCAGGAGACCCAGTACTTC. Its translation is CASSQSRGVQETQYF.

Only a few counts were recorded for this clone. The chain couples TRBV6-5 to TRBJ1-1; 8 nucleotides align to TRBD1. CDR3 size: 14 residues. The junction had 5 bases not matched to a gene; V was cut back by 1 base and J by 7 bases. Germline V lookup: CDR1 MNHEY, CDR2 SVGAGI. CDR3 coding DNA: TGTGCCAGCAGTTACTTAGGACAGGGAGGTGAAGCTTTCTTT. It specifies CASSYLGQGGEAFF.